This passage covers 30 T cell receptor beta chains from one sample sequenced in a study of shared clonotypes between healthy human individuals. Clones were sequenced by immunoSEQ multiplex PCR, and TCRdb holds only the in-frame ones, with some missing. Here the sample spans hundreds of thousands of clones, approximately 73% being singletons. Sequenced input: memory CD4+ T cells sorted from blood. Subset here: CD45RA-negative fraction. Receptors originate from a woman aged 25 to 45 in good health.

This clone was picked up a small number of times. CDR3 bases: TGCGCCAGCAGCTTGGTTACGGGGTCGGGCGAGCAGTACTTC. Translation: CASSLVTGSGEQYF. The gene calls are TRBV5-1 and TRBJ2-7; tentative D call: TRBD2 (5 bases). V was cut by 0 bases and J by 6 bases, with 13 bases left in between. There are 14 residues in the CDR3. The V gene's germline CDR1 is SGHRS and CDR2 YFSETQ.

The rearrangement joins TRBV5-6 to TRBJ1-5; D is uncertain. This CDR3 region has 15 residues. V was trimmed by 0 bases and J by 2 bases, leaving 9 bases between them. CDR1 is SGHDT, CDR2 YYEEEE, per germline. The CDR3 protein is CASSLGRTGNQPQHF. Written as DNA, the CDR3 is TGTGCCAGCAGCTTGGGAAGGACTGGCAATCAGCCCCAGCATTTT.

The CDR3 DNA follows: TGTGCCAGCAGCTCTTCTGACACCGGGGAGCTGTTTTTT. Protein product: CASSSSDTGELFF. V is TRBV11-2 and J is TRBJ2-2; D is unresolved. Germline CDR1 SGHAT, CDR2 FQNNGV. The CDR3 is 13 amino acids. The germline V and J ends were trimmed by 4 bases and 3 bases, with 6 bases remaining between them.

The count of this clone is one. V is TRBV7-3 and J is TRBJ2-1; 8 bases agree with TRBD2. J gave up 0 bases and V 1 base, and 5 bases lay outside the gene matches. Germline V gene lookup returns CDR1 SGHTA and CDR2 FQGTGA. The CDR3 loop spans 17 amino acids. CDR3: CASSLMSGRGSYNEQFF. The CDR3 bases are TGTGCCAGCAGCTTAATGAGCGGGAGAGGCTCCTACAATGAGCAGTTCTTC.

Regarding this clone: A far larger clone lies a single base away; this is likely a read error. J is TRBJ2-7 and V is TRBV29-1; 11 bases are shared with TRBD2. Trimming at V came to 5 bases and at J to 9 bases, leaving 9 bases not matched to a gene. The CDR3 spans 13 residues. The germline gives CDR1 SQVTM, CDR2 ANQGSEA. The CDR3 DNA is TGCAGCGTTAAATACCTAGCGGGAGGTTCGCAGTACTTC. Translating gives CSVKYLAGGSQYF.

This chain uses TRBV28 with TRBJ2-7; 8 positions agree with TRBD1. V trimming: 3 bases; J trimming: 3 bases; junction bases outside the gene matches: 7. The CDR3 runs to 15 residues. Per germline, CDR1 MDHEN and CDR2 SYDVKM. CDR3 DNA sequence: TGTGCCAGCAGTTTTGCAGGGGGCCCTAACTACGAGCAGTACTTC. Protein sequence: CASSFAGGPNYEQYF. Full variable domain (rest looked up from reference TRBV28 and TRBJ2-7): DVKVTQSSRYLVKRTGEKVFLECVQDMDHENMFWYRQDPGLGLRLIYFSYDVKMKEKGDIPEGYSVSREKKERFSLILESASTNQTSMYLCASSFAGGPNYEQYFGPGTRLTVT.

J is TRBJ1-2 and V is TRBV5-1, with 8 bases fitting TRBD1. The trim removed 5 bases at V and 7 bases at J, leaving 13 bases unmatched. The CDR3 runs 15 residues. Germline values: CDR1 SGHRS, CDR2 YFSETQ. The CDR3 spells CASRDGQGGWSGYTF. CDR3 nucleotides: TGCGCCAGCAGAGATGGACAGGGTGGTTGGAGTGGCTACACCTTC.

A remark on this clone: In the same sample, other DNA sequences code for this CDR3. The chain joins TRBV11-2 to TRBJ2-7, with D perhaps matching TRBD1 or TRBD2 (7 bases each). V was shortened by 6 bases and J by 3 bases, with 15 bases between the two germline ends. Germline CDR1 and CDR2: SGHAT and FQNNGV. The CDR3 consists of 14 residues. CDR3 nucleotides: TGTGCCAGCAGTTTTCAGCGGGACAGCTACGAGCAGTACTTC. It specifies CASSFQRDSYEQYF.

The chain uses TRBV7-9 and TRBJ2-3; D call uncertain. Trimming left V 4 bases short and J 1 base short, with 9 bases between. The CDR3 totals 14 residues. Germline CDR1 reads SEHNR; CDR2 reads FQNEAQ (reference sequence). DNA for the CDR3: TGTGCCAGCAGCTCGTCTGGCCGCACAGATACGCAGTATTTT. It translates to CASSSSGRTDTQYF.

The chain carries TRBV5-1 and TRBJ2-7, with TRBD2 matching 10 bases. Germline CDR1 reads SGHRS; CDR2 reads YFSETQ. This CDR3 comprises 15 residues. V trimming: 4 bases; J trimming: 5 bases; junction bases outside the gene matches: 9. CDR3 region: CASSPLAGVSDEQYF. The CDR3 nucleotides read TGCGCCAGCAGCCCCCTAGCGGGAGTTAGCGACGAGCAGTACTTC.

The chain is built from TRBV21-1 and TRBJ2-2; no DNA check was done on the table's D call, TRBD2. TRBV21-1 has pseudogene status. The CDR3 length is 17 residues. CDR3 nucleotides: TGTGCCAGCAGTATACAAGGGACTAGCGATAACACCGGGGAGCTGTTTTTT. Protein: CASSIQGTSDNTGELFF.

The chain combines TRBV11-2 with TRBJ2-5; D might be TRBD2 (5 bases). CDR3 length equals 14 residues. Germline V CDR1 and CDR2: SGHAT, FQNNGV. The ends were cut back, 6 bases at V and 5 bases at J, with 16 bases in the middle. CDR3 residues: CASRPVRGGETQYF. The CDR3 DNA reads TGTGCCAGCAGACCAGTACGGGGTGGGGAGACCCAGTACTTC. Full variable domain (rest looked up from reference TRBV11-2 and TRBJ2-5): EAGVAQSPRYKIIEKRQSVAFWCNPISGHATLYWYQQILGQGPKLLIQFQNNGVVDDSQLPKDRFSAERLKGVDSTLKIQPAKLEDSAVYLCASRPVRGGETQYFGPGTRLLVL.

This clone was counted at least ten times. The gene calls are TRBV5-8 and TRBJ2-2; 14 bases are shared with TRBD2. The J segment lost 4 bases and the V segment lost 4 bases, leaving 6 bases of the junction unmatched. The germline V gene encodes CDR1 SGHTS and CDR2 YDEGEE. The CDR3 spans 17 residues. The CDR3 loop reads CASSRSGTSGSTGELFF. The CDR3 DNA is TGTGCCAGCAGCCGTTCCGGGACTAGCGGGAGCACCGGGGAGCTGTTTTTT.

This clone was recorded at least ten times. V usage is TRBV5-6 and J usage is TRBJ2-7, with 10 bases identical to TRBD2. V trimming: 5 bases; J trimming: 4 bases; junction bases outside the gene matches: 9. This CDR3 comprises 15 residues. Germline V lookup: CDR1 SGHDT, CDR2 YYEEEE. CDR3 DNA: TGTGCCAGCAGTTCAGCTAGCGGGAGTTCTTACGAGCAGTACTTC. Its protein product is CASSSASGSSYEQYF.

In its sample, this clone was seen once. The chain employs TRBV6-5 and TRBJ2-6, with D hard to call. With 2 bases removed from V and 2 bases from J, the gap between germline ends came to 7 bases. The CDR3 is 15 residues long. Germline-derived CDR1 and CDR2 are MNHEY and SVGAGI. CDR3 sequence: CASSYEGTGANVLTF. The CDR3 nucleotides are TGTGCCAGCAGTTACGAAGGGACTGGGGCCAACGTCCTGACTTTC.

The table lists this clone with a count of one. The chain has TRBV10-3 and TRBJ1-2, with D maybe TRBD1 (6 bases). The germline V gene encodes CDR1 ENHRY and CDR2 SYGVKD. The CDR3 consists of 16 residues. Trimming pared 2 bases from V and 1 base from J, leaving 14 bases between. The CDR3 sequence: CAISESRGHNNYGYTF. The CDR3 nucleotides read TGTGCCATCAGTGAGAGCAGGGGACACAATAACTATGGCTACACCTTC.

Turning to this clone: This may stem from a read error, because a much larger clone lies one nucleotide away. CDR3 coding DNA: TGTGCCAGCAGCGCTCAGGGGGACACTGAAGCTTTCTTT. This gives the protein CASSAQGDTEAFF. V is TRBV6-5 and J is TRBJ1-1; 7 nucleotides line up with TRBD1. Per germline, CDR1 MNHEY and CDR2 SVGAGI. The CDR3 covers 13 residues. V was pared by 6 bases and J by 3 bases, with 4 bases of the junction left unmatched.

This clone appeared a single time. J is TRBJ2-7 and V is TRBV7-8; 12 nucleotides align to TRBD2. Losses at the gene ends were 5 bases for V and 7 bases for J; bases not matched to a gene: 9. This CDR3 has 15 amino acids. Germline lookup yields CDR1 SGHVS and CDR2 FQNEAQ. The DNA of the CDR3 is TGTGCCAGCAGCCTAAGACTAGCGGGAGTTAGGGAGCAGTACTTC. Amino acid sequence: CASSLRLAGVREQYF.

The DNA of the CDR3 is TGCGCCAGCAGCTCGGCACTAGCGGGAGGGCATCATGAGCAGTTCTTC. Translation: CASSSALAGGHHEQFF. The gene calls are TRBV5-1 and TRBJ2-1; 13 bases agree with TRBD2. Germline CDR1 and CDR2: SGHRS and YFSETQ. CDR3 length: 16 amino acids. J was trimmed by 8 bases and V by 3 bases; bases with no gene match: 8.

The CDR3 DNA is TGTGCCAGCAGTGAACGGAGGGGAGGGGATAGCAATCAGCCCCAGCATTTT. The encoded protein is CASSERRGGDSNQPQHF. V usage is TRBV6-1 and J usage is TRBJ1-5; maybe TRBD1 (5 bases). CDR1 and CDR2 from the germline V gene are MNHNS and SASEGT. This CDR3 is 17 amino acids long. Deletions cut 2 bases from V and 0 bases from J, with 14 bases between.

The chain couples TRBV19 to TRBJ1-5; D unresolved. V dropped 5 bases and J dropped 0 bases, with 8 bases sitting between them. This CDR3 contains 14 residues. Germline V gives CDR1 LNHDA, CDR2 SQIVND (reference sequence). The CDR3 nucleotides are TGTGCCAGTAGTCAGGTTCATAGCAATCAGCCCCAGCATTTT. Translating it yields CASSQVHSNQPQHF.

V is TRBV5-4 and J is TRBJ2-7; TRBD1 might be the D (5 bases). CDR3 length: 13 amino acids. Between the trimmed V and J ends, which lost 4 bases and 9 bases, there was a span of 17 bases. In germline, CDR1 is SGHNT, CDR2 YYREEE (reference sequence). CDR3: CASSHTTDPPQYF. CDR3 nucleotides: TGTGCCAGCAGCCACACGACAGACCCTCCGCAGTACTTC.

This sequence joins TRBV28 and TRBJ1-5; no clear D. Germline lookup yields CDR1 MDHEN and CDR2 SYDVKM. V lost 7 bases and J 2 bases, leaving 6 bases between the germline ends. This CDR3 spans 12 amino acids. The CDR3 DNA reads as TGTGCCAGCAAGAGGGGCAATCAGCCCCAGCATTTT. Translating gives CASKRGNQPQHF. The whole variable domain, filled in from reference TRBV28 and TRBJ1-5, reads DVKVTQSSRYLVKRTGEKVFLECVQDMDHENMFWYRQDPGLGLRLIYFSYDVKMKEKGDIPEGYSVSREKKERFSLILESASTNQTSMYLCASKRGNQPQHFGDGTRLSIL.

The chain combines TRBV5-1 with TRBJ2-5, with D possibly being TRBD1 (6 bases). The germline V and J ends were trimmed by 3 bases and 4 bases, with 16 bases remaining between them. This CDR3 has 15 amino acids. Germline V gene data show CDR1 as SGHRS and CDR2 as YFSETQ. The CDR3 sequence: CASSSGTIEGETQYF. The CDR3 DNA follows: TGCGCCAGCAGCTCCGGGACAATCGAGGGAGAGACCCAGTACTTC. Combining the CDR3 with reference TRBV5-1 and TRBJ2-5 gives the whole variable domain KAGVTQTPRYLIKTRGQQVTLSCSPISGHRSVSWYQQTPGQGLQFLFEYFSETQRNKGNFPGRFSGRQFSNSRSEMNVSTLELGDSALYLCASSSGTIEGETQYFGPGTRLLVL.

V is TRBV21-1 and J is TRBJ2-7; the D call of TRBD2 is as the table states it, not checked on the DNA. TRBV21-1 is assigned pseudogene status. This CDR3 is built from 16 residues. CDR3 sequence (DNA): TGTGCCAGCAGCAAACGGGAGGGGGACCCTAGCGACGAGCAGTACTTC. Its protein is CASSKREGDPSDEQYF.

This clone was seen a handful of times. The J gene is TRBJ1-1, the V gene TRBV7-3; D gene unclear. The V end lost 3 bases, the J end lost 4 bases, and 12 bases lay between the germline ends. The CDR3 is made up of 14 amino acids. CDR1 SGHTA and CDR2 FQGTGA come from the germline V gene. The CDR3 DNA reads TGTGCCAGCAGCTTTGGAGGCGGAGGCACTGAAGCTTTCTTT. Amino acids: CASSFGGGGTEAFF. The variable domain in full, completed from reference TRBV7-3 and TRBJ1-1, reads GAGVSQTPSNKVTEKGKYVELRCDPISGHTALYWYRQSLGQGPEFLIYFQGTGAADDSGLPNDRFFAVRPEGSVSTLKIQRTERGDSAVYLCASSFGGGGTEAFFGQGTRLTVV.

The chain uses TRBV5-1 and TRBJ2-7; no clear D. The germline gives CDR1 SGHRS, CDR2 YFSETQ. V was pared by 0 bases and J by 6 bases, with 10 bases between. CDR3 length: 13 residues. CDR3 in amino acids: CASSLDGPAEQYF. CDR3 nucleotide sequence: TGCGCCAGCAGCTTGGACGGCCCGGCCGAGCAGTACTTC.

This clone was detected ten times or more. The genes are TRBV11-3 and TRBJ2-7; a weak D match, TRBD2 (6 bases). The CDR3 consists of 15 residues. Trimming shortened V by 2 bases and J by 7 bases, and 18 bases separated the two germline ends. In germline, CDR1 is SGHNT, CDR2 YENEEA. The CDR3 DNA is TGTGCCAGCAGCTTAAGCGGAGGGCCCTGGTGGGAGCAGTACTTC. Its translation is CASSLSGGPWWEQYF.

V and J are TRBV7-2 and TRBJ2-7; no firm D call. Trimming left V 5 bases short and J 3 bases short, with 11 bases between. The CDR3 is 13 residues long. Germline-derived CDR1 and CDR2 are SGHTA and FQGNSA. CDR3 nucleotide sequence: TGTGCCAGCAGCACCTACCTAGACTACGAGCAGTACTTC. This gives the protein CASSTYLDYEQYF.

The chain is built from TRBV28 and TRBJ1-4; D gene uncertain. Trimming took off 6 bases at V and 2 bases at J, with 16 bases between the two ends. Germline V gives CDR1 MDHEN, CDR2 SYDVKM. This CDR3 has 16 amino acids. The CDR3 here is CASSLNSGETNEKLFF. CDR3 coding DNA: TGTGCCAGCAGCCTAAACTCCGGAGAGACTAATGAAAAACTGTTTTTT.